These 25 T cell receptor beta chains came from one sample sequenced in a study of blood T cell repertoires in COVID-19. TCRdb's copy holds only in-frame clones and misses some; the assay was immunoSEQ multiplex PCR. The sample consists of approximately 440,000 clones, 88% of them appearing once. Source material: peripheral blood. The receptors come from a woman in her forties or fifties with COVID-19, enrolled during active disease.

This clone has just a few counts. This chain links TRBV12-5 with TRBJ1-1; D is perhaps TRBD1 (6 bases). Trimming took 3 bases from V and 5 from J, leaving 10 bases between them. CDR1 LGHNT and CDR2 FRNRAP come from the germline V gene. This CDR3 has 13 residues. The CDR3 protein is CASGFTGITEAFF. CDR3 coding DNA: TGTGCTAGTGGTTTCACAGGGATTACTGAAGCTTTCTTT.

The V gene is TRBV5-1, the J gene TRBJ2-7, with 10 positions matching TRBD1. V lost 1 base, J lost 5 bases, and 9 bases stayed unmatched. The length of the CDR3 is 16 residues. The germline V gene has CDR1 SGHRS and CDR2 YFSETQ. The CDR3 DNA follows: TGCGCCAGCAGCTTGTTGAACCCGGGACAGGGGCACGAGCAGTACTTC. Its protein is CASSLLNPGQGHEQYF.

DNA for the CDR3: TGTGCCAGCAGTGGACAGACAGGGTCGAATGAAAAACTGTTTTTT. It yields the protein CASSGQTGSNEKLFF. V usage is TRBV27 and J usage is TRBJ1-4, with TRBD1 identical over 7 bases. Germline V gives CDR1 MNHEY, CDR2 SMNVEV (reference sequence). V shed 5 bases and J 5 bases; nucleotides not matched to a gene: 8. The CDR3 covers 15 residues.

The CDR3 region is CASRLNSGMAWEAFF. CDR3 in DNA: TGTGCCAGCAGGCTGAATTCGGGGATGGCCTGGGAAGCTTTCTTT. The chain combines TRBV7-9 with TRBJ1-1; D is uncertain. Germline V gene sequence: CDR1 SEHNR, CDR2 FQNEAQ (reference sequence). Trimming took 6 bases from V and 8 from J, leaving 22 bases between them. CDR3 length: 15 amino acids.

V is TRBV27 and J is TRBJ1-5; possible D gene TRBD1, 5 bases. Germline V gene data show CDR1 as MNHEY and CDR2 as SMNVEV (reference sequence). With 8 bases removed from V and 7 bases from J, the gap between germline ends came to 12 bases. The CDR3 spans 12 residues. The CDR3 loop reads CASLGQKQPQHF. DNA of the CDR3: TGTGCCAGCTTAGGACAAAAACAGCCCCAGCATTTT.

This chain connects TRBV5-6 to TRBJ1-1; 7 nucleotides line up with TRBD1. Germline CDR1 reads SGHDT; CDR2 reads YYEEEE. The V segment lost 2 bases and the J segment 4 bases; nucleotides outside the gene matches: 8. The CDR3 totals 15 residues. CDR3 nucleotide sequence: TGTGCCAGCAGCTTCGTCCAGGGGGGTAGCACTGAAGCTTTCTTT. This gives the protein CASSFVQGGSTEAFF.

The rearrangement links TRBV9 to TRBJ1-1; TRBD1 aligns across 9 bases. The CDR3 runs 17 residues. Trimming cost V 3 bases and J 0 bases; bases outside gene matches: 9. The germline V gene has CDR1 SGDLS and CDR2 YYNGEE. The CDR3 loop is CASSGTPGQGMNTEAFF. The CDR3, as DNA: TGTGCCAGCAGCGGTACCCCGGGACAGGGCATGAACACTGAAGCTTTCTTT.

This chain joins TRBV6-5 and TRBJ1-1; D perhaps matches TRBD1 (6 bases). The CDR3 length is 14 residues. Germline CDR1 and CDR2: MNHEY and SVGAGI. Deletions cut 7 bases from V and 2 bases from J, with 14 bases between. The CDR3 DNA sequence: TGTGCCAGCACCCTATCGACAGGAAACACTGAAGCTTTCTTT. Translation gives CASTLSTGNTEAFF.

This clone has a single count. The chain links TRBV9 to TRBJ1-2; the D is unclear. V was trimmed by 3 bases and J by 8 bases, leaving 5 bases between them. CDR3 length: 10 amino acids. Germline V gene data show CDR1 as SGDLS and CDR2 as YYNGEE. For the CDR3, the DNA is TGTGCCAGCAGCGGGCGGGGCTACACCTTC. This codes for CASSGRGYTF.

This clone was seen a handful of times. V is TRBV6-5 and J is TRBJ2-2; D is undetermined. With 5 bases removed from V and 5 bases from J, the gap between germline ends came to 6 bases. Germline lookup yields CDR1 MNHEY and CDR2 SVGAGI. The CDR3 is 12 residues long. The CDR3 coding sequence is TGTGCCAGCAGTCGACATACCGGGGAGCTGTTTTTT. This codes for CASSRHTGELFF.

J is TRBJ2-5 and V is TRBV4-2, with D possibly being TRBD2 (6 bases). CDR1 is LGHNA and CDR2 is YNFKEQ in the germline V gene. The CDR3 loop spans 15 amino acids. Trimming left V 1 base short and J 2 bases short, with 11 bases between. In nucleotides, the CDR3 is TGTGCCAGCAGCCAAGCGTTGAGCGGGCAAGAGACCCAGTACTTC. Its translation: CASSQALSGQETQYF.

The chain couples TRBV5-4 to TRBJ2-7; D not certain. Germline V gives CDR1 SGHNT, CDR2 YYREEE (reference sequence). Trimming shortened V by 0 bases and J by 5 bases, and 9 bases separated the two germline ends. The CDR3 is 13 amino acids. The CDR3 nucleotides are TGTGCCAGCAGCTTGGTGCAGCTAGACGAGCAGTACTTC. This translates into CASSLVQLDEQYF. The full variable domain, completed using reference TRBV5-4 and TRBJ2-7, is ETGVTQSPTHLIKTRGQQVTLRCSSQSGHNTVSWYQQALGQGPQFIFQYYREEENGRGNFPPRFSGLQFPNYSSELNVNALELDDSALYLCASSLVQLDEQYFGPGTRLTVT.

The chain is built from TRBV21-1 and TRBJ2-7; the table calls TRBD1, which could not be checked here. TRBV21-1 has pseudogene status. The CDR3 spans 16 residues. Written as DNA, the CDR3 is TGTGCCAGCAGCAAAGAAGTAGGGACACCAATCTACGAGCAGTACTTC. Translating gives CASSKEVGTPIYEQYF.

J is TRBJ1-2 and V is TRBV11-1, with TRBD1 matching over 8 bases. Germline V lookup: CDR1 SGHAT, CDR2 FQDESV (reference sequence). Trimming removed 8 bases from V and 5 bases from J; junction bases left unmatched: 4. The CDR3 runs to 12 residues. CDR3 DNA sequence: TGTGCCAGCCAGGGGGCAGGATATGGCTACACCTTC. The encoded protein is CASQGAGYGYTF.

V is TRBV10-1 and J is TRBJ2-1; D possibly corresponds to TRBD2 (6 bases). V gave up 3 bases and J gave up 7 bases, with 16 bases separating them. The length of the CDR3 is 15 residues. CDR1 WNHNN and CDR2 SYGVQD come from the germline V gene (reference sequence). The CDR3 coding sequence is TGCGCCAGCAGTGATGGTTTCGGGGGTAGGAATGAGCAGTTCTTC. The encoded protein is CASSDGFGGRNEQFF.

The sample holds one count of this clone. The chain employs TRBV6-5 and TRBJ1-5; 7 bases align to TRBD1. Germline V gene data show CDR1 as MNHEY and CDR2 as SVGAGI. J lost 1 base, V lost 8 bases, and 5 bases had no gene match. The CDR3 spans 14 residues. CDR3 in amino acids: CASLGGQSNQPQHF. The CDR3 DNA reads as TGTGCCAGCCTCGGGGGACAGAGCAATCAGCCCCAGCATTTT.

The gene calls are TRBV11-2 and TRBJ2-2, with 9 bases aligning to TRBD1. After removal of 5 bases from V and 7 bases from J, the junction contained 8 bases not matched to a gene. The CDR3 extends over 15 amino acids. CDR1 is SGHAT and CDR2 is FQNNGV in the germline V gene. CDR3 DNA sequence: TGTGCCAGCAGCCAGACAGGGGGGCGGAACGGGGAGCTGTTTTTT. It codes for CASSQTGGRNGELFF.

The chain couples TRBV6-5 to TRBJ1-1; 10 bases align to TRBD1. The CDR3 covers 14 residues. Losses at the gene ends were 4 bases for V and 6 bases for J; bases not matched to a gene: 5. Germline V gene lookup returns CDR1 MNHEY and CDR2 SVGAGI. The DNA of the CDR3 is TGTGCCAGCAGTTTCCGGGACAGGGGACCTGAAGCTTTCTTT. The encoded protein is CASSFRDRGPEAFF.

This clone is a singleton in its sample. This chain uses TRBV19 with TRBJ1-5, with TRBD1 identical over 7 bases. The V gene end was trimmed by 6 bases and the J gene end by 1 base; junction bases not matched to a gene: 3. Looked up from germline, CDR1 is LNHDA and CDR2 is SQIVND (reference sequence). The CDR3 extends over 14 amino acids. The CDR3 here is CASSPTGSNQPQHF. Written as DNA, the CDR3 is TGTGCCAGTAGCCCGACAGGGAGCAATCAGCCCCAGCATTTT.

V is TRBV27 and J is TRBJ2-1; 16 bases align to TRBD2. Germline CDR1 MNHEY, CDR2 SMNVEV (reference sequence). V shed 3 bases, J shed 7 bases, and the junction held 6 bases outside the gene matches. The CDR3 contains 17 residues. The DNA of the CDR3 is TGTGCCAGCAGTTTTTTGGGACTAGCGGGGGGGCTGAATGAGCAGTTCTTC. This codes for CASSFLGLAGGLNEQFF.

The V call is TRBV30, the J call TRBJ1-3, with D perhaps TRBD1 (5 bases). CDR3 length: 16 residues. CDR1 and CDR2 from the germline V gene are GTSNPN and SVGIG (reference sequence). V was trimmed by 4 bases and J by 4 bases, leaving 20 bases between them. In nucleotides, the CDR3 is TGTGCCTGGATCCGGGGAGGGGTAAAGGCAGGAAACACCATATATTTT. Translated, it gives CAWIRGGVKAGNTIYF.

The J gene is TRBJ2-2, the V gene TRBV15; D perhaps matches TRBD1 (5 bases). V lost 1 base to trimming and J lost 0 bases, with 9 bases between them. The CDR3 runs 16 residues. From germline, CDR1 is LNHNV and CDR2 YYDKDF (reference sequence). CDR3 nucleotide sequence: TGTGCCACCAGCAGAGGGGGCTTCGCGAACACCGGGGAGCTGTTTTTT. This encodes CATSRGGFANTGELFF.

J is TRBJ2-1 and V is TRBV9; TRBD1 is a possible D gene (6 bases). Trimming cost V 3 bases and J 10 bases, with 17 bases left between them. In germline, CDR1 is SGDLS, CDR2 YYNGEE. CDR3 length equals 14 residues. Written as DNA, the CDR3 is TGTGCCAGCAGCGAACCTACTACAGGGAACGAGCAGTTCTTC. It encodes CASSEPTTGNEQFF. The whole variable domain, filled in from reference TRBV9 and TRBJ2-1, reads DSGVTQTPKHLITATGQRVTLRCSPRSGDLSVYWYQQSLDQGLQFLIQYYNGEERAKGNILERFSAQQFPDLHSELNLSSLELGDSALYFCASSEPTTGNEQFFGPGTRLTVL.

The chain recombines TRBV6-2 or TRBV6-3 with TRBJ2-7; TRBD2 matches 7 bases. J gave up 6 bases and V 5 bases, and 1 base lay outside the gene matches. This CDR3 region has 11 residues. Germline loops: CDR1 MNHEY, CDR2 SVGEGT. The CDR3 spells CASSRLAEQYF. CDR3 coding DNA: TGTGCCAGCAGTCGACTAGCCGAGCAGTACTTC.

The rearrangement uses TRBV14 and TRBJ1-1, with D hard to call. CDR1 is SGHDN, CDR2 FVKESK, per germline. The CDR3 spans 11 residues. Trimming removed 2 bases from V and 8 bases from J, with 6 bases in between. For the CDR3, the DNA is TGTGCCAGCAGCCAAACAGTCGAAGCTTTCTTT. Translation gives CASSQTVEAFF. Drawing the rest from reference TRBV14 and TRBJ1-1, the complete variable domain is EAGVTQFPSHSVIEKGQTVTLRCDPISGHDNLYWYRRVMGKEIKFLLHFVKESKQDESGMPNNRFLAERTGGTYSTLKVQPAELEDSGVYFCASSQTVEAFFGQGTRLTVV.